Sequencing of this T cell receptor beta chain was carried out in a study of cytomegalovirus exposure and HLA in healthy donors. Vbeta (60) and Jbeta (13) primers were used in the PCR. The table came from immunoSEQ multiplex PCR; TCRdb's copy has only in-frame clones and leaves some out. This sample has approximately 90,000 clones, with around 84% found just once. This clone was found once. The target antigen is unknown. CDR3 length equals 15 residues. Trimming pared 5 bases from V and 6 bases from J, leaving 20 bases between. Germline V gives CDR1 SEHNR, CDR2 FQNEAQ (reference sequence). Though probably carrying unrecorded immune exposures, donors were nominally healthy at sampling. Regarding the study as a whole: A later examination showed that TCR association rates differed by HLA locus, with DRB1 most and HLA-C fewest. With further analysis later on, most CMV-associated TCR beta chains appeared HLA-restricted.

The sequence was obtained from a middle-aged man in good health and CMV-seropositive. Sequencing was performed on PBMCs. The V and J genes are TRBV7-9 and TRBJ2-7; maybe TRBD2 (7 bases). CDR3 DNA: TGTGCCAGCAGCGCATGGGGGGGCATTCGTGCCGAGCAGTACTTC. As protein: CASSAWGGIRAEQYF.